This is a list of T cell receptor beta chains from one sample in a study of CD8 T cells in Susac syndrome. MiXCR was run by TCRdb on the immunoSEQ multiplex PCR reads, yielding one entry per CDR3 protein. The sample lists some 400,000 distinct CDR3 sequences, roughly 85% occurring once. Sequencing used CD8+ T cells from PBMCs. The receptors stem from a human donor with multiple sclerosis. Both conserved end residues are part of each CDR3. The order of the fields is clone size, D gene, J gene, CDR3 length, V gene, CDR3 DNA, CDR3 protein. A D gene is named only where the DNA matches it firmly. The size entry is marked missing in some rows and otherwise reads once, few, many or a size class.

few TRBD1 TRBJ2-1 12 TRBV5-6 TGTGCCAGCAGACAGGGGTCGGATGAGCAGTTCTTC CASRQGSDEQFF
. . TRBJ2-3 16 TRBV7-2 TGTGCCAGCAGCTTAGATCCGCGGGGAGGCACAGATACGCAGTATTTT CASSLDPRGGTDTQYF
. TRBD1 TRBJ1-5 17 TRBV20-1 TGCAGTGCGGGCGGGGTATTTGGGACAGATAGCAATCAGCCCCAGCATTTT CSAGGVFGTDSNQPQHF
. . TRBJ1-1 14 TRBV5-4 TGTGCCAGCAGCCCCCTGGGAGAACACACTGAAGCTTTCTTT CASSPLGEHTEAFF
. TRBD1 TRBJ2-7 12 TRBV28 TGTGCCAGCAGCTGGACAGGCCACGAGCAGTACTTC CASSWTGHEQYF
. TRBD2 TRBJ2-7 14 TRBV27 TGTGCCAGCAGTCAACTAGCGGGAGATGTCGAGCAGTACTTC CASSQLAGDVEQYF
. . TRBJ2-2 17 TRBV5-1 TGCGCCAGCAGACTCAAGACAGTTCCTCTTGACGCCGGGGAGCTGTTTTTT CASRLKTVPLDAGELFF
. . TRBJ2-1 13 TRBV12-3/TRBV12-4 TGTGCCACCTCGGGGGCCCTCTACAATGAGCAGTTCTTT CATSGALYNEQFF
once . TRBJ1-2 14 TRBV6-2/TRBV6-3 TGTGCCAGCAGTTACTCGGCAGAGGTGTACGGCTACACCTTC CASSYSAEVYGYTF
few . TRBJ2-1 18 TRBV3-1 TGTGCCAGCAGCCAAGAGACCCCAGGGACGAGCTCCTACAATGAGCAGTTCTTC CASSQETPGTSSYNEQFF
. . TRBJ2-1 15 TRBV27 TGTGCCAGCAGGACCGGGACACGCAATTACAATGAGCAGTTCTTC CASRTGTRNYNEQFF
. . TRBJ2-3 13 TRBV30 TGTGCCTGGGGAGGAGTAAGCACAGATACGCAGTATTTT CAWGGVSTDTQYF
once . TRBJ2-3 13 TRBV12-3/TRBV12-4 TGTGCCAGCAGTGCTTATAGCACAGATACGCAGTATTTT CASSAYSTDTQYF
. TRBD2 TRBJ2-5 15 TRBV12-3/TRBV12-4 TGTGCCAGCAGTCAGCAGGCTAGCGGCCCAGAGACCCAGTACTTC CASSQQASGPETQYF
. . TRBJ1-2 12 TRBV29-1 TGCAGCGTTGAGAAGCAGTACTATGGCTACACCTTC CSVEKQYYGYTF
. . TRBJ1-1 14 TRBV28 TGTGCCAGCAGTTGGGGGTTCTCGAACACTGAAGCTTTCTTT CASSWGFSNTEAFF
. . TRBJ2-1 16 TRBV27 TGTGCCAGCAGTACCTCCCCCTGGGGAAATTACAATGAGCAGTTCTTC CASSTSPWGNYNEQFF
. . TRBJ1-6 12 TRBV27 TGTGCCAGCAGTTTCGGGGGTAATTCCCTCCACTTT CASSFGGNSLHF
once . TRBJ2-5 15 TRBV4-1 TGCGCCAGCAGCCAAGATCCCGGGAGCACCGAGACCCAGTACTTC CASSQDPGSTETQYF
. TRBD2 TRBJ2-1 17 TRBV7-9 TGTGCCAGCAGCTCCCGACCCGGGACTAGCGGCTACAATGAGCAGTTCTTC CASSSRPGTSGYNEQFF
. TRBD2 TRBJ2-3 16 TRBV30 TGTGCCTGGAGTCTGCTAGCGGGTGTGGGCACAGATACGCAGTATTTT CAWSLLAGVGTDTQYF
. . TRBJ2-1 12 TRBV6-1 TGTGCCAGCAGTGAAGGATTCGATGAGCAGTTCTTC CASSEGFDEQFF
. . TRBJ2-3 14 TRBV11-2 TGTGCCAGCAGCGTCCTGGCGGACACAGATACGCAGTATTTT CASSVLADTDTQYF
. . TRBJ1-2 15 TRBV20-1 TGCAGTGCTAGCGCAACCTACAGGGCCCAGGGGGGCTACACCTTC CSASATYRAQGGYTF
. . TRBJ2-3 15 TRBV3-1 TGTGCCAGCAGCCAAGCTGGCGGGAGCACAGATACGCAGTATTTT CASSQAGGSTDTQYF